This T cell receptor (beta chain) originates from a study of cytomegalovirus exposure and HLA in healthy donors. Overall study results and limits: In a later analysis, TCR beta V- and J-gene trimming showed a link to a missense DCLRE1C variant. The study reported that TCR beta sequences accurately predicted HLA-A and HLA-B alleles in most subjects.

PCR involved 60 Vbeta and 13 Jbeta primers. Sequencing was performed with immunoSEQ multiplex PCR; in TCRdb, only in-frame clones are kept and a portion is missing. The repertoire has 200,000 to 250,000 clones, just under 85% of them found once; the top ten carry about 0.58%. In the case of this clone: The antigen is not known.

The CDR3 is 13 residues long. V was cut by 2 bases and J by 13 bases, with 13 bases left in between. Germline loops: CDR1 SGHTS, CDR2 YDEGEE. This sequence joins TRBV5-8 and TRBJ1-6; D unresolved. The source is a woman aged 40 to 50 in good health and CMV-seronegative. Specimen: PBMCs. CDR3 sequence reads: CASSFGKERPLHF. CDR3 bases: TGTGCCAGCAGCTTCGGGAAAGAGCGCCCCCTCCACTTT.